Shown below are 9 T cell receptor beta chains from a single sample sequenced in a study of spatial heterogeneity in lung cancer. Time point noted: blood at routine non-recurrence follow-up after resection. A single record per CDR3 protein comes from TCRdb applying MiXCR to the 5' RACE reads. The sample lists about 70,000 distinct CDR3 sequences, approximately 9% occurring once. The source material was PBMCs, sampled at follow-up. These receptors originate from a female donor with early-stage non-small cell lung cancer.

This clonotype was seen many times. This chain links TRBV14 with TRBJ1-2, with D uncertain. CDR1 is SGHDN, CDR2 FVKESK, per germline. The CDR3 is made up of 13 amino acids. Deletions cut 0 bases from V and 10 bases from J, with 12 bases between. CDR3 coding DNA: TGTGCCAGCAGCCAAGATCTGGCGGACCTCTACACCTTC. This sequence encodes CASSQDLADLYTF. Combining the CDR3 with reference TRBV14 and TRBJ1-2 gives the whole variable domain EAGVTQFPSHSVIEKGQTVTLRCDPISGHDNLYWYRRVMGKEIKFLLHFVKESKQDESGMPNNRFLAERTGGTYSTLKVQPAELEDSGVYFCASSQDLADLYTFGSGTRLTVV.

There are many counts of this clonotype. The chain employs TRBV12-3 or TRBV12-4 and TRBJ1-1; possibly TRBD1 for D (5 bases). This CDR3 region has 14 residues. V was cut by 2 bases and J by 1 base, with 8 bases left in between. The CDR3 loop is CASSLIQGNTEAFF. In DNA form, the CDR3 reads TGTGCCAGCAGTTTAATCCAGGGGAACACTGAAGCTTTCTTT.

V and J are TRBV9 and TRBJ2-2; TRBD1 matches at 7 bases. CDR3 size: 15 residues. Germline assignment: CDR1 SGDLS and CDR2 YYNGEE. V shed 2 bases and J 0 bases; nucleotides not matched to a gene: 1. The CDR3 bases are TGTGCCAGCAGCGTGCAGGGGGCGAACACCGGGGAGCTGTTTTTT. Amino acids: CASSVQGANTGELFF.

This clonotype came up many times. The chain joins TRBV3-1 to TRBJ2-6; 7 positions match TRBD1. V was clipped by 2 bases and J by 0 bases; unmatched bases: 4. The CDR3 length is 17 residues. Germline V gene lookup returns CDR1 LGHDT and CDR2 YNNKEL (reference sequence). In DNA, the CDR3 is TGTGCCAGCAGCCAACGACAGGGAAACTCTGGGGCCAACGTCCTGACTTTC. The encoded protein is CASSQRQGNSGANVLTF.

As to this clonotype: This may come from a read error, since a much larger clone is one base off. The genes are TRBV29-1 and TRBJ1-1; D unclear. Germline loops: CDR1 SQVTM, CDR2 ANQGSEA. The CDR3 runs to 12 residues. V lost 7 bases to trimming and J lost 3 bases, with 12 bases between them. Written as DNA, the CDR3 is TGCAGCGCTCTCAGCGTGTACACTGAAGCTTTCTTT. Its protein is CSALSVYTEAFF.

This clonotype was seen at least ten times. V usage is TRBV12-3 or TRBV12-4 and J usage is TRBJ2-6; no definite D call. The germline V and J ends were trimmed by 7 bases and 0 bases, with 4 bases remaining between them. This CDR3 has 13 amino acids. CDR3 coding DNA: TGTGCCAGCATTACCTCTGGGGCCAACGTCCTGACTTTC. Its protein product is CASITSGANVLTF.

In its sample, this clonotype was seen many times. The chain combines TRBV5-1 with TRBJ1-2, with 10 bases fitting TRBD1. Germline V lookup: CDR1 SGHRS, CDR2 YFSETQ. V was clipped by 3 bases and J by 3 bases; unmatched bases: 8. The CDR3 has 16 residues. The CDR3 spells CASSSSGTGVDYGYTF. The DNA for the CDR3 is TGCGCCAGCAGCTCCTCCGGGACAGGGGTGGACTATGGCTACACCTTC.

This chain uses TRBV7-9 with TRBJ2-7; weak D call: TRBD1 (5 bases). Germline-derived CDR1 and CDR2 are SEHNR and FQNEAQ (reference sequence). The CDR3 spans 15 residues. V was cut by 1 base and J by 2 bases, with 12 bases left in between. DNA for the CDR3: TGTGCCAGCAGCTTAGGCGGCAGACAGCCCTACGAGCAGTACTTC. It is translated as CASSLGGRQPYEQYF.

This clonotype was seen many times. The chain couples TRBV27 to TRBJ1-5; 7 bases fit TRBD1. CDR3 length: 14 amino acids. Germline V gene data show CDR1 as MNHEY and CDR2 as SMNVEV (reference sequence). The V gene end was trimmed by 5 bases and the J gene end by 9 bases; junction bases not matched to a gene: 10. The CDR3 nucleotides read TGTGCCAGCAGTCCCAGGGGGGAGGATAGGCCCCAGCATTTT. This sequence encodes CASSPRGEDRPQHF.